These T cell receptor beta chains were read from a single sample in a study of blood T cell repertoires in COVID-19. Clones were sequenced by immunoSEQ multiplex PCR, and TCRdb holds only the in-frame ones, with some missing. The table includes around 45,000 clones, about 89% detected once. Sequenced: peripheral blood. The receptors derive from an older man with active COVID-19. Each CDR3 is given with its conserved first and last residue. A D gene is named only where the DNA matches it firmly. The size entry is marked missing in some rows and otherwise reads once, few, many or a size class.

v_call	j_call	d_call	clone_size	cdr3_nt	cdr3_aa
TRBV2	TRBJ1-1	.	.	TGTGCCAGCAGGGATGACAGTTTTGAAGCTTTCTTT	CASRDDSFEAFF
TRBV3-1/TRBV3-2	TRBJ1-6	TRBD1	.	TGTGCCAGCCGAGGACAGGGCCCCTCACCCCTCCACTTT	CASRGQGPSPLHF
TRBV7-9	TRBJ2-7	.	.	TGTGCCAGCAGCTATTCCCGCGGGTTTCGCGACGAGCAGTACTTC	CASSYSRGFRDEQYF
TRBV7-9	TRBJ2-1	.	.	TGTGCCAGCAGCCCTGTGATCGGTCCATACAATGAGCAGTTCTTC	CASSPVIGPYNEQFF
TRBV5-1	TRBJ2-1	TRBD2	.	TGCGCCAGCAGCTTGTCGAGCGGGGCTCTCAATGAGCAGTTCTTC	CASSLSSGALNEQFF
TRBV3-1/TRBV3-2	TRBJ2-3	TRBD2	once	TGTGCCAGCAGCCAAGATCGGGGGGGACTCATGGAAACGCAGTATTTT	CASSQDRGGLMETQYF
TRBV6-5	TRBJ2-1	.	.	TGTGCCAGCGCTGGGGGACATGGGGCTAACAATGAGCAGTTCTTC	CASAGGHGANNEQFF
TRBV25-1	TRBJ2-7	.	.	TGTGCCAGCAGTGAAGGGCAGGTTTTTTACGAGCAGTACTTC	CASSEGQVFYEQYF
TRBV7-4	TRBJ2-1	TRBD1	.	TGTGCCAGCAGCTCTAAAGGTCTGGGGACAGGGTCTATCTATGAGCAGTTCTTC	CASSSKGLGTGSIYEQFF
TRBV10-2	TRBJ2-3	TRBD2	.	TGCGCCAGCAAGCGGGACCTCAAGGATACGCAGTATTTT	CASKRDLKDTQYF
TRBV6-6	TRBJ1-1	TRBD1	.	TGTGCCAGCAGTTTCAAGACAGGGGGCACAAACACTGAAGCTTTCTTT	CASSFKTGGTNTEAFF
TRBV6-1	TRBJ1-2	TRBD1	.	TGTGCCAGCAGTGATTTGTTACAGGGGACCTATGGCTACACCTTC	CASSDLLQGTYGYTF
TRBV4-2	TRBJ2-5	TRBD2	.	TGTGCCAGCAGCCTCGGGACTAGCGGGGGGGAGGAGACCCAGTACTTC	CASSLGTSGGEETQYF
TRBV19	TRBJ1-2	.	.	TGTGCCAGTAGACAGGGTGTCTATGGCTACACCTTC	CASRQGVYGYTF
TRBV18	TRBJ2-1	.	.	TGTGCCAGCTCACCACCGGGTACGTCGGGTGAGCAGTTCTTC	CASSPPGTSGEQFF
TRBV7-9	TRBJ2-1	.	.	TGTGCCAGCAGGGCTACAGGTATTTACATGTTCTTC	CASRATGIYMFF
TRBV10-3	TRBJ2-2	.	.	TGTGCCATCAGTGTTCGCACCGGGGAGCTGTTTTTT	CAISVRTGELFF
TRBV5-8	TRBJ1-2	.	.	TGTGCCAGCAGCTTGTTACAGGGTGGCTACACCTTC	CASSLLQGGYTF
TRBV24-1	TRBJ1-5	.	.	TGTGCCACCAGTGCCGGCAGGGATCAGCCCCAGCATTTT	CATSAGRDQPQHF
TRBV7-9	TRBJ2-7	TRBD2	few	TGTGCCAGCAGCCCGGGACTAGCGGGGGCGACTGCCTACGAGCAGTACTTC	CASSPGLAGATAYEQYF
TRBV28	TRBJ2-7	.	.	TGTGCCAGCAGTTTACCCCAGGGGTCCCTTTGGGAGCAGTACTTC	CASSLPQGSLWEQYF
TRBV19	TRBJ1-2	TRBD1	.	TGTGCCAGTAGGAGCACGACAGGGGGCAACTATGGCTACACCTTC	CASRSTTGGNYGYTF
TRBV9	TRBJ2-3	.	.	TGTGCCAGCAGCTCCATGTTTAGCACAGATACGCAGTATTTT	CASSSMFSTDTQYF
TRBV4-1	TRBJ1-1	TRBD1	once	TGCGCCAGCAGCCAAGCAGACAGGGGCACTGAAGCTTTCTTT	CASSQADRGTEAFF
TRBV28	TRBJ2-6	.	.	TGTGCCAGCAGTCAATACGGTGGCTCTGGGGCCAACGTCCTGACTTTC	CASSQYGGSGANVLTF
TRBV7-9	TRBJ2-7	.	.	TGTGCCAGCAGCTTTAATACAGGGAACGAGCAGTACTTC	CASSFNTGNEQYF
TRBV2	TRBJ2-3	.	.	TGTGCCAGCAGTGAACAGCAGGGGAGCACAGATACGCAGTATTTT	CASSEQQGSTDTQYF
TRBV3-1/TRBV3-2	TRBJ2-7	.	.	TGTGCCAGCAGTCGCATGACTTCGCTTGAGCAGTACTTC	CASSRMTSLEQYF
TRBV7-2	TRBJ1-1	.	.	TGTGCCAGCAGCCCGGCCACAGGATGGGCTTTCTTT	CASSPATGWAFF
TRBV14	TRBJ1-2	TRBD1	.	TGTGCCAGCAGCCGAAGCAGGGGGACTAACTATGGCTACACCTTC	CASSRSRGTNYGYTF
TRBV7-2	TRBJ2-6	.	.	TGTGCCAGCAGAGAACAGCAACCTGGGGCCAACGTCCTGACTTTC	CASREQQPGANVLTF
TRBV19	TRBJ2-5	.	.	TGTGCCAGTAGTATTTCGGGGGGCCGAGGAGAGACCCAGTACTTC	CASSISGGRGETQYF
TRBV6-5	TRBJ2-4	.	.	TGTGCCAGCAGTTACGACAGAAACATTCAGTACTTC	CASSYDRNIQYF
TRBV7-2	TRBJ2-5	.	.	TGTGCCAGCAGCCTTAGGGAAGGGAGAACCCAAGAGACCCAGTACTTC	CASSLREGRTQETQYF
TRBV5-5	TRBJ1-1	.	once	TGTGCCAGCAGCTTTCCGGGACAGAACACTGAAGCTTTCTTT	CASSFPGQNTEAFF